This TCR beta chain was sequenced for a study of blood T cell repertoires in COVID-19. Study-wide context: COVID-19 samples from acute and convalescent phases originated in the United States, Italy and Spain. PBMCs, B-cell-depleted T cells, or T cells were the source of the cDNA or gDNA that made up the material.

Source study methods: Estimated nucleated cell counts came from reference gene primer amplification. Only in-frame clones appear in the TCRdb table, and some are missing; sequencing was by immunoSEQ multiplex PCR. V, J and clone size reflect that table, while D and trimming were determined from the DNA. The sample has about 110,000 clones, 60% to 85% seen once. The CDR3 sequence is 13 residues long. Germline loops: CDR1 SGHRS, CDR2 YFSETQ. V lost 4 bases to trimming and J lost 5 bases; unmatched junction nucleotides: 5. Sequenced material: peripheral blood. The rearrangement joins TRBV5-1 to TRBJ1-2; 7 bases are shared with TRBD1. The sequence was obtained from a woman aged 40 to 50 with acute or convalescent COVID-19. The CDR3 nucleotides are TGCGCCAGCAGCACAACAGGGGCATATGGCTACACCTTC. Translated, it gives CASSTTGAYGYTF.